The 19 T cell receptor beta chains in this list originate from one sample, sequenced in a study of blood T cell repertoires in COVID-19. This table comes from immunoSEQ multiplex PCR, and its TCRdb copy is limited to in-frame clones, with some not included. The sample holds around 97,000 clones, almost 85% seen once. Sequencing was done on a sample of peripheral blood. The receptors were sampled from a man between 65 and 85 years old with acute or convalescent COVID-19.

This rearrangement joins TRBV7-8 to TRBJ2-1; TRBD1 is a possible D gene (5 bases). This CDR3 is 16 amino acids long. The germline CDR1 and CDR2 sequences are SGHVS and FQNEAQ. The V gene lost 1 base and the J gene lost 1 base, with 11 bases spanning the gap. In DNA form, the CDR3 reads TGTGCCAGCAGCTTAGGTGGCCCAGGGTCCTACAATGAGCAGTTCTTC. It yields the protein CASSLGGPGSYNEQFF.

This clone has just one count. The rearrangement joins TRBV6-6 to TRBJ1-1; tentative D call: TRBD1 (6 bases). V lost 2 bases to trimming and J lost 2 bases, with 12 bases between them. CDR3 length: 15 residues. Germline lookup yields CDR1 MNHNY and CDR2 SVGAGI (reference sequence). This chain's CDR3 is CASSYVGHPNTEAFF. The CDR3 nucleotides read TGTGCCAGCAGTTACGTGGGACACCCAAACACTGAAGCTTTCTTT.

V usage is TRBV4-2 and J usage is TRBJ2-2; tentatively, D is TRBD1 (6 bases). The V and J ends lost 5 bases and 0 bases respectively, with 19 bases between them. The CDR3 extends over 18 amino acids. Germline values: CDR1 LGHNA, CDR2 YNFKEQ. The chain's CDR3 is CASSKRPLRGTNTGELFF. In DNA, the CDR3 is TGTGCCAGCAGCAAAAGACCCTTGAGGGGGACGAACACCGGGGAGCTGTTTTTT.

The V gene is TRBV2, the J gene TRBJ2-7, with TRBD2 matching 13 bases. J gave up 7 bases and V 0 bases, and 3 bases lay outside the gene matches. The CDR3 contains 15 residues. Germline lookup yields CDR1 SNHLY and CDR2 FYNNEI. CDR3 amino acids: CASSEAGLAGDEQYF. In DNA form, the CDR3 reads TGTGCCAGCAGTGAAGCTGGACTAGCGGGAGATGAGCAGTACTTC.

This chain links TRBV10-2 with TRBJ2-5; TRBD2 matches 7 bases. V dropped 1 base and J dropped 3; count of bases not matched to a gene: 5. Germline CDR1 WSHSY, CDR2 SAAADI. The CDR3 extends over 15 amino acids. CDR3 in DNA: TGCGCCAGCAGTGAGTATATTCGGGAGGAAGAGACCCAGTACTTC. This codes for CASSEYIREEETQYF.

Written as DNA, the CDR3 is TGTGCCAGCAGTTGGGGCGGGGGGAACACCGGGGAGCTGTTTTTT. It is translated as CASSWGGGNTGELFF. The chain links TRBV6-6 to TRBJ2-2, with 7 positions matching TRBD2. The J segment lost 1 base and the V segment lost 4 bases, leaving 3 bases of the junction unmatched. Germline V gives CDR1 MNHNY, CDR2 SVGAGI (reference sequence). The CDR3 has 15 residues.

This clone occurred a few times. The rearrangement links TRBV7-9 to TRBJ1-1; D may be TRBD1 (6 bases). Germline loops: CDR1 SEHNR, CDR2 FQNEAQ (reference sequence). V was pared by 2 bases and J by 5 bases, with 27 bases between. There are 19 residues in the CDR3. CDR3 sequence reads: CASSLLGGPSGGGRTEAFF. DNA for the CDR3: TGTGCCAGCAGCTTACTCGGGGGTCCCTCCGGCGGGGGCCGTACTGAAGCTTTCTTT.

The CDR3 sequence is CARPTSGHTDTQYF. In DNA, the CDR3 is TGTGCCAGACCCACTAGCGGGCACACAGATACGCAGTATTTT. The chain carries TRBV21-1 and TRBJ2-3; the tabulated D call, TRBD2, remains unverified against the DNA. TRBV21-1 is recorded as a pseudogene. This CDR3 is 14 amino acids long.

The chain joins TRBV3-1 (or the pseudogene TRBV3-2) to TRBJ2-7; D might be TRBD2 (7 bases). Trimming removed 5 bases at V and 7 bases at J, with 24 bases between. Germline lookup yields CDR1 LGHDT and CDR2 YNNKEL (reference sequence). The CDR3 spans 16 residues. The CDR3 nucleotides read TGTGCCAGCAGCAGGGGGGGGAGCGGACCCCTCGGGGAGCAGTACTTC. The encoded protein is CASSRGGSGPLGEQYF.

This clone showed up just a few times. The gene calls are TRBV3-1 (or the pseudogene TRBV3-2) and TRBJ1-4; 10 bases are a match to TRBD1. CDR3 length equals 14 residues. In germline, CDR1 is LGHDT, CDR2 YNNKEL (reference sequence). The ends lost 3 bases at V and 7 bases at J; junction bases unmatched: 2. CDR3 residues: CASSQGTGVEKLFF. In nucleotides, the CDR3 is TGTGCCAGCAGCCAGGGGACAGGGGTTGAAAAACTGTTTTTT.

The chain joins TRBV25-1 to TRBJ2-5; 13 nucleotides match TRBD2. The CDR3 extends over 17 amino acids. Trimming at V came to 5 bases and at J to 3 bases, leaving 9 bases not matched to a gene. CDR1 and CDR2 from the germline V gene are MGHDK and SYGVNS. DNA of the CDR3: TGTGCCAGCAGTCTTCCCCAGGGACTAGCGGGAAAAGAGACCCAGTACTTC. Translating gives CASSLPQGLAGKETQYF. Supplemented by reference TRBV25-1 and TRBJ2-5, the full variable domain reads EADIYQTPRYLVIGTGKKITLECSQTMGHDKMYWYQQDPGMELHLIHYSYGVNSTEKGDLSSESTVSRIRTEHFPLTLESARPSHTSQYLCASSLPQGLAGKETQYFGPGTRLLVL.

The chain combines TRBV27 with TRBJ2-1; TRBD1 might be the D (6 bases). The V end lost 2 bases, the J end lost 5 bases, and 7 bases lay between the germline ends. Germline V lookup: CDR1 MNHEY, CDR2 SMNVEV (reference sequence). The CDR3 sequence is 13 residues long. The CDR3 sequence is CASSLAGDNEQFF. The CDR3 coding sequence is TGTGCCAGCAGTTTAGCAGGGGACAATGAGCAGTTCTTC.

The genes are TRBV3-1 (or the pseudogene TRBV3-2) and TRBJ1-1; D uncertain. Trimming removed 2 bases from V and 0 bases from J, with 10 bases in between. This CDR3 is built from 15 residues. Per the germline V gene, CDR1 is LGHDT and CDR2 is YNNKEL (reference sequence). The CDR3 sequence is CASSQRDILNTEAFF. DNA of the CDR3: TGTGCCAGCAGCCAACGCGATATCCTGAACACTGAAGCTTTCTTT.

The chain carries TRBV7-9 and TRBJ1-2; 8 nucleotides agree with TRBD1. Germline CDR1 reads SEHNR; CDR2 reads FQNEAQ (reference sequence). The CDR3 has 15 amino acids. The junction had 8 bases not matched to a gene; V was cut back by 4 bases and J by 4 bases. The CDR3 bases are TGTGCCAGCAGCTCACAGGACGGGACAGGCTATGGCTACACCTTC. Its translation is CASSSQDGTGYGYTF.

The chain is built from TRBV7-3 and TRBJ2-6, with D possibly matching TRBD1 (5 bases). V lost 1 base, J lost 0 bases, and 7 bases lay in between. The germline CDR1 and CDR2 sequences are SGHTA and FQGTGA. There are 16 residues in the CDR3. This chain's CDR3 is CASSLRGLSGANVLTF. The CDR3 DNA is TGTGCCAGCAGCTTAAGGGGCCTCTCTGGGGCCAACGTCCTGACTTTC.

This chain uses TRBV6-2 or TRBV6-3 with TRBJ2-7; D may be TRBD1 (6 bases). The V end was cut by 2 bases, the J end by 3 bases, with 11 bases between. The CDR3 is 14 amino acids. The germline CDR1 and CDR2 sequences are MNHEY and SVGEGT. The CDR3: CASSYGTSNYEQYF. CDR3 sequence (DNA): TGTGCCAGCAGTTACGGGACATCCAACTACGAGCAGTACTTC.

In its sample, this clone was seen once. This chain links TRBV19 with TRBJ2-7; D possibly corresponds to TRBD1 (5 bases). The length of the CDR3 is 19 residues. Germline V gene data show CDR1 as LNHDA and CDR2 as SQIVND (reference sequence). With 5 bases removed from V and 0 bases from J, the gap between germline ends came to 26 bases. DNA for the CDR3: TGTGCCAGTAGTTCCCAGGGTGGCACCTTCCCGTCTATCTCCTACGAGCAGTACTTC. Encoded protein: CASSSQGGTFPSISYEQYF.

The CDR3 loop reads CARGARLYEQYF. The CDR3, as DNA: TGTGCCAGAGGAGCAAGGTTGTACGAGCAGTACTTC. The rearrangement uses TRBV2 and TRBJ2-7; the D is unclear. With 9 bases removed from V and 4 bases from J, the gap between germline ends came to 13 bases. This CDR3 has 12 residues. The germline CDR1 and CDR2 sequences are SNHLY and FYNNEI.

V gene TRBV11-2 combines with J gene TRBJ1-1; maybe TRBD1 (6 bases). Germline CDR1 SGHAT, CDR2 FQNNGV. The CDR3 extends over 16 amino acids. V lost 2 bases and J 1 base, leaving 14 bases between the germline ends. CDR3: CASSLKWGLANTEAFF. In DNA, the CDR3 is TGTGCCAGCAGCTTAAAATGGGGGCTAGCGAACACTGAAGCTTTCTTT.